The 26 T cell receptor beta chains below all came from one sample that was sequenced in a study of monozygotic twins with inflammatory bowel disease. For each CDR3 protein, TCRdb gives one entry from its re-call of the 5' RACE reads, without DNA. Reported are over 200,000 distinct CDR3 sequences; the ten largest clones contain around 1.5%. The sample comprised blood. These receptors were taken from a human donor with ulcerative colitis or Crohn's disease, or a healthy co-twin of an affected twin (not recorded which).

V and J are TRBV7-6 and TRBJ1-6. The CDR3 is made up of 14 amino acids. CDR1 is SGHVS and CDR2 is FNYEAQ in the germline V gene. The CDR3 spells CASSLAGPDSPLHF.

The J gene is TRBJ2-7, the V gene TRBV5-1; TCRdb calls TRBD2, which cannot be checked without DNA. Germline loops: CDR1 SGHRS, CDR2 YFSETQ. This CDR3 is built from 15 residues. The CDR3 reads CASSLNVAGVYEQYF.

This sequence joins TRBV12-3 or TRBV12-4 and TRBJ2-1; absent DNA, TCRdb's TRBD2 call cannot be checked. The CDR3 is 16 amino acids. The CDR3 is CASSLRLAYPGNEQFF.

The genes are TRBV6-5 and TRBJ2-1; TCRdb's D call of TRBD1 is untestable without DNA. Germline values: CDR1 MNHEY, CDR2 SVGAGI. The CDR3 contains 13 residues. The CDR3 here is CASTRDRGDEQFF.

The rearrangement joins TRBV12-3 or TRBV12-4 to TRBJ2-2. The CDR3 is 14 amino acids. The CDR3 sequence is CASTTLPSTGELFF.

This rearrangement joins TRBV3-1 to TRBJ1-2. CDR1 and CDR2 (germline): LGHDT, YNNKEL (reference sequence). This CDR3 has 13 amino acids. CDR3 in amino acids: CASSKGMNYGYTF.

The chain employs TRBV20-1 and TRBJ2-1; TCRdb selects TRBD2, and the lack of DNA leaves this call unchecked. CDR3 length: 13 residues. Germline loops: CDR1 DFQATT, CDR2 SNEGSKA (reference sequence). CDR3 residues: CSAPAGGRNEQFF.

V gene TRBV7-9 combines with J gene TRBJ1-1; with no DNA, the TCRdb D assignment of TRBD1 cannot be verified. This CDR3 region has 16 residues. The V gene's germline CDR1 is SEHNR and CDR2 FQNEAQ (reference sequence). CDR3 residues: CASTPTQQGADTEAFF.

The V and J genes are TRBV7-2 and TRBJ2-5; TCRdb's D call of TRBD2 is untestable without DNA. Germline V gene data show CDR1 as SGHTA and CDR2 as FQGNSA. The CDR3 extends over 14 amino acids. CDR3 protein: CASSLVRLAATQYF.

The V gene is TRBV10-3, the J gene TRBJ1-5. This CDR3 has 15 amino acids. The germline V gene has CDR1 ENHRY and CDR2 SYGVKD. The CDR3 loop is CAISVSGNSNQPQHF.

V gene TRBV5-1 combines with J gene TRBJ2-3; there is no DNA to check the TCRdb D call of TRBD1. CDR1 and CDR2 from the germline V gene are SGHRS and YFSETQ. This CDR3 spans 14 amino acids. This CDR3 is CASSFGGHTDTQYF.

The CDR3 here is CSATRAPVYPTDTQYF. The rearrangement joins TRBV20-1 to TRBJ2-3; the TRBD1 assignment by TCRdb is unverifiable without DNA. The CDR3 has 16 residues. The V gene's germline CDR1 is DFQATT and CDR2 SNEGSKA (reference sequence).

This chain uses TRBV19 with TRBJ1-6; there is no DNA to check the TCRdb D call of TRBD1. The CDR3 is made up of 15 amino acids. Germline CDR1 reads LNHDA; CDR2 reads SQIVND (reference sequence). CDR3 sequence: CASSIEQGGNSPLHF.

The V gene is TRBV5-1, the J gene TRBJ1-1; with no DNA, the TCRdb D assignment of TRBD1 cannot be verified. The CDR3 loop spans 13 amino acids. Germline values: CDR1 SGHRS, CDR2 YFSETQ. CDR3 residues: CASSLRGGSEAFF.

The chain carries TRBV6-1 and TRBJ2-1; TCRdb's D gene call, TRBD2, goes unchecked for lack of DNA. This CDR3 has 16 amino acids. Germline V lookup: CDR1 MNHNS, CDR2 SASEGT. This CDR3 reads CASESPAGISYNEQFF.

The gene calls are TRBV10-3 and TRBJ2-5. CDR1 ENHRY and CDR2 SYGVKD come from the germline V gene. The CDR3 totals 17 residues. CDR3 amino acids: CAISESEGWFVQETQYF.

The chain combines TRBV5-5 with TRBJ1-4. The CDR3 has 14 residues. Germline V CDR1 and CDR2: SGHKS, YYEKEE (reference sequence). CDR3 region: CASSPGAGNEKLFF.

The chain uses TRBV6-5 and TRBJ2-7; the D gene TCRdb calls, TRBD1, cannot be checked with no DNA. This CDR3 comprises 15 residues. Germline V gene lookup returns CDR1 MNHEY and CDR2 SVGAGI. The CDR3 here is CASSYSGAEPYEQYF.

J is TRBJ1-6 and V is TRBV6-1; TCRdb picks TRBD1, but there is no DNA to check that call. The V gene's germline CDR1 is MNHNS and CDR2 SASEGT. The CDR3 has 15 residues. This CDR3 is CASSPWTGDNSPLHF.

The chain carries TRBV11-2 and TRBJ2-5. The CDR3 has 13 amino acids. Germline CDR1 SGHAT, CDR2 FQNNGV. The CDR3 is CASSLGGKETQYF.

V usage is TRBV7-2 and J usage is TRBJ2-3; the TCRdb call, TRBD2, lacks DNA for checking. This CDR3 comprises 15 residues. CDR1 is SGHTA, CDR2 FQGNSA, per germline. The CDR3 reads CASRGRAGNEDTQYF.

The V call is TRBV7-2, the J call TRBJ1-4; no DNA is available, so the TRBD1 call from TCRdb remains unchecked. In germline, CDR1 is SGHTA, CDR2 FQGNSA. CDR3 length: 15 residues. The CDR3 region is CASSLPGATNEKLFF.

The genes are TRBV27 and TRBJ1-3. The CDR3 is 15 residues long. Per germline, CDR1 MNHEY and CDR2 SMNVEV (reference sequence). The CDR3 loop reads CASSFGDYSGNTIYF.

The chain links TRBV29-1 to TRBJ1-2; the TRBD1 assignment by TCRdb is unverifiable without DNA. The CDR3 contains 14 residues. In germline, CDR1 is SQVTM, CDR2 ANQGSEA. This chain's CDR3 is CSVRPGQGVYGYTF.

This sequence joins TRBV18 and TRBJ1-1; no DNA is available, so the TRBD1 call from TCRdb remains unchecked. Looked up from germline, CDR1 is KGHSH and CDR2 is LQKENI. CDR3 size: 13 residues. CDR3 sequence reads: CASSQTGGYEAFF.

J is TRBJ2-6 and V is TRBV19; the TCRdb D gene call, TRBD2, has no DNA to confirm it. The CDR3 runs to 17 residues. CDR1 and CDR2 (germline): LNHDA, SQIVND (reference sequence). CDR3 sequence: CASSIQGGQFGANVLTF.